This record covers a single T cell receptor beta chain. The data derive from a study of cytomegalovirus exposure and HLA in healthy donors. The trim removed 6 bases at V and 11 bases at J, leaving 11 bases unmatched. Germline V CDR1 and CDR2: PRHDT, FYEKMQ (reference sequence). CDR3 length: 14 residues. The PCR made use of 60 Vbeta and 13 Jbeta primers. Assay used: immunoSEQ multiplex PCR; TCRdb lists only in-frame clones, some missing. This table holds 150,000 to 250,000 clones, less than 80% found once. This receptor was identified in a woman aged 25 to 39 in good health and CMV-seropositive. The chain employs TRBV13 and TRBJ1-5; 9 positions match TRBD1. Sequences were obtained from PBMCs. The chain's CDR3 is CASRSDRGVRAQHF. The CDR3 DNA follows: TGTGCCAGCAGGTCGGACAGGGGAGTAAGGGCCCAGCATTTT.